This T cell receptor beta chain was sequenced for a study of control samples from healthy donors and cancer patients. Libraries were prepared by immunoSEQ multiplex PCR; TCRdb keeps only in-frame clonotypes and omits some of them. Found here are 160,000 or so clones, 96% of them singletons; the top ten hold just over 1%. Trimming shortened V by 7 bases and J by 5 bases, and 12 bases separated the two germline ends. The CDR3 consists of 12 residues. Germline lookup yields CDR1 SNHLY and CDR2 FYNNEI. The receptor was derived from a woman aged 30 to 39 in good health. Source material: blood. The chain uses TRBV2 and TRBJ2-7; possible D gene TRBD2, 6 bases. The CDR3 sequence is CASKEGPDEQYF. The CDR3 nucleotides are TGTGCCAGCAAGGAGGGGCCCGACGAGCAGTACTTC.